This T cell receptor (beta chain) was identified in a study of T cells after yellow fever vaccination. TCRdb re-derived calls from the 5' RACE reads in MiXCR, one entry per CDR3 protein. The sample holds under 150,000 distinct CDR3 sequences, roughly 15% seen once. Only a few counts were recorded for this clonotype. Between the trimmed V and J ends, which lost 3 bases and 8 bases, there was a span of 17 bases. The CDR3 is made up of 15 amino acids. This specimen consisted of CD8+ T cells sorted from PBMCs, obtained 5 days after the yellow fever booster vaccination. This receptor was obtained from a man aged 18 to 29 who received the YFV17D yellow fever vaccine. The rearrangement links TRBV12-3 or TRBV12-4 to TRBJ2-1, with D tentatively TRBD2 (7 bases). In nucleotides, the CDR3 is TGTGCCAGCAGTTTTGGGGGGGGGCCGTTCTATGAGCAGTTCTTC. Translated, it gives CASSFGGGPFYEQFF.